Listed below are T cell receptor beta chains from one sample, sequenced in a study of blood T cell repertoires in COVID-19. Profiling relied on immunoSEQ multiplex PCR, and the TCRdb table lists in-frame clones only, not all of them. The profile covers around 120,000 clones, with approximately 80% appearing a single time and around 7.5% taken by the ten largest. Sequencing was carried out using peripheral blood. Receptors originate from a man between 65 and 85 years old with active or convalescent COVID-19. CDR3s include the opening cysteine and the closing phenylalanine or tryptophan. Each record gives: V gene, CDR3 protein.

>TRBV10-2
CASSVSGRGGDTQYF
>TRBV29-1
CSVQRGTAGEKLFF
>TRBV9
CASSVGAGVREKLFF
>TRBV7-2
CASKPRGSGNTIYF
>TRBV7-9
CASSTTGTGGGNTIYF
>TRBV18
CASSPPGGYIDEKLFF
>TRBV19
CASSSVGGNSPLHF
>TRBV7-9
CASSLLGVNEKLFF
>TRBV5-1
CASSLSQTNTEAFF
>TRBV12-3/TRBV12-4
CASSVFYEQYF
>TRBV3-1/TRBV3-2
CASSQDGLAITHNEQFF
>TRBV6-5
CASSRGTGGLGLFF
>TRBV4-3
CASSQDLGTVRSNYGYTF
>TRBV5-1
CASSPGQVRVNYGYTF
>TRBV7-3
CASSLTGTGGERTEAFF
>TRBV28
CASSFRGTGTDTQYF
>TRBV7-9
CASSSSTGARRDGYTF
>TRBV9
CASSVERGVRETQYF
>TRBV9
CASSVGGSETQYF
>TRBV7-9
CASSLVVHSSRSDTQYF
>TRBV5-1
CASSLWQGDYEQYF
>TRBV19
CASSSWTSGSYEQFF
>TRBV6-5
CASSPGLSVELFF
>TRBV10-3
CAISESGGDYGYTF
>TRBV18
CASSLTTGEDEKLFF
>TRBV3-1/TRBV3-2
CASSQGLAGVEQYF
>TRBV25-1
CASSESGQGTNYGYTF
>TRBV11-2
CASSPLSPDTQYF
>TRBV11-3
CASSPQGAPSGYTF
>TRBV2
CASTRTVHEQYF
>TRBV3-1/TRBV3-2
CASSQDVKTGTENNSPLHF